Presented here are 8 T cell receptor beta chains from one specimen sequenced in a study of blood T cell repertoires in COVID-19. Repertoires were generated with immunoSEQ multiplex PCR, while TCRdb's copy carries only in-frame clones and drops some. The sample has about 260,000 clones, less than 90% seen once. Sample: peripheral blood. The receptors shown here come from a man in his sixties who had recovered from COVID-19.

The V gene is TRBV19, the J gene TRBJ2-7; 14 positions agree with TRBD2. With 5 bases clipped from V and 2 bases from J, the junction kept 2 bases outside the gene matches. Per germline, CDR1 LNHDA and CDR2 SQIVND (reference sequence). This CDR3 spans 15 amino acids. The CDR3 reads CASSPGLAGAYEQYF. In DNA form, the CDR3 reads TGTGCCAGTAGTCCGGGACTAGCGGGGGCCTACGAGCAGTACTTC. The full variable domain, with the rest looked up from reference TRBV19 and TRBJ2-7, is DGGITQSPKYLFRKEGQNVTLSCEQNLNHDAMYWYRQDPGQGLRLIYYSQIVNDFQKGDIAEGYSVSREKKESFPLTVTSAQKNPTAFYLCASSPGLAGAYEQYFGPGTRLTVT.

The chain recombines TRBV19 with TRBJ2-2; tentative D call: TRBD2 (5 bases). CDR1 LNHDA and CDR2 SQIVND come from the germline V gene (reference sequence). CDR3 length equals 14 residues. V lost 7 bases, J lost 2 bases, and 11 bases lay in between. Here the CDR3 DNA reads TGTGCCAGTAAAGACTACTCAAACACCGGGGAGCTGTTTTTT. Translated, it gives CASKDYSNTGELFF.

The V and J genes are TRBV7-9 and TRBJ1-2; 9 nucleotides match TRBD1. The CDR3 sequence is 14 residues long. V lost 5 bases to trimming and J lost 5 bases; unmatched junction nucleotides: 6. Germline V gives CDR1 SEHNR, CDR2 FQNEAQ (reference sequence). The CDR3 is CASSLQGAAYGYTF. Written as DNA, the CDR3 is TGTGCCAGCAGCCTACAGGGGGCAGCATATGGCTACACCTTC.

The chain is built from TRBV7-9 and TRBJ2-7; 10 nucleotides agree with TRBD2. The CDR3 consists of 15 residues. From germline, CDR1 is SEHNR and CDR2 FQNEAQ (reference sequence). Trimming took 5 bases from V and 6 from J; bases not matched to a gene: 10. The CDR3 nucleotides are TGTGCCAGCAGCACCACTAGCGGGAAGATCACCGAGCAGTACTTC. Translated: CASSTTSGKITEQYF.

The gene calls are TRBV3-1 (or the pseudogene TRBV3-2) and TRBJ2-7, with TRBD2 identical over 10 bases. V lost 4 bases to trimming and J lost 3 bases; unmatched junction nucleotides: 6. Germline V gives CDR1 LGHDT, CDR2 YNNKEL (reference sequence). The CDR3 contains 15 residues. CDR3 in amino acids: CASSPAGTSVYEQYF. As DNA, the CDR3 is TGTGCCAGCAGCCCCGCCGGGACTAGCGTCTACGAGCAGTACTTC.

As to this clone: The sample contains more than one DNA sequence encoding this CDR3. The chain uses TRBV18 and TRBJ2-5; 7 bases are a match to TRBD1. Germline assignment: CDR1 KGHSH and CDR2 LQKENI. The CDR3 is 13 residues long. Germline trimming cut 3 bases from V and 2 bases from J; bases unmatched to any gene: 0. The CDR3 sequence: CASSPGQQETQYF. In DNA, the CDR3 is TGTGCCAGCTCACCGGGACAGCAAGAGACCCAGTACTTC. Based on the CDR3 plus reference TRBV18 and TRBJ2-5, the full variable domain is NAGVMQNPRHLVRRRGQEARLRCSPMKGHSHVYWYRQLPEEGLKFMVYLQKENIIDESGMPKERFSAEFPKEGPSILRIQQVVRGDSAAYFCASSPGQQETQYFGPGTRLLVL.

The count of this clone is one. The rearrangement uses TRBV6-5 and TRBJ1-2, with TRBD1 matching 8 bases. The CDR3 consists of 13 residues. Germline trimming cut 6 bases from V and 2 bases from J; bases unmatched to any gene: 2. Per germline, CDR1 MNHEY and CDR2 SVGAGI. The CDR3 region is CASRTGDNYGYTF. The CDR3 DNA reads TGTGCCAGCAGGACAGGGGACAACTATGGCTACACCTTC.

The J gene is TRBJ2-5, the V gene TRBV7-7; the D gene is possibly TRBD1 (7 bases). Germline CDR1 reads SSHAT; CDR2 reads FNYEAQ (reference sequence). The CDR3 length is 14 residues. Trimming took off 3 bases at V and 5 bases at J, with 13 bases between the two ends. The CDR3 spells CASSFSAGGETQYF. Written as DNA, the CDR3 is TGTGCCAGCAGCTTTTCTGCAGGGGGGGAGACCCAGTACTTC.